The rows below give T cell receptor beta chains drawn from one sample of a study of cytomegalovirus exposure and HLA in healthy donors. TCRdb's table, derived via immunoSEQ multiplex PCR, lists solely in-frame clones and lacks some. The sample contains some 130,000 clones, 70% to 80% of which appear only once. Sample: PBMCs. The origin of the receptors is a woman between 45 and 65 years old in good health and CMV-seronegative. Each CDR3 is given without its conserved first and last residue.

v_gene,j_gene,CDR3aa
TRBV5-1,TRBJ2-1,ASTAGDGYNEQF
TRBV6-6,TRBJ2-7,ASRPPGLGQLEQY
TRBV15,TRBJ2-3,ATSKRALLADTQY
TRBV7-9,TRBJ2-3,ASSPAGEEADTQY
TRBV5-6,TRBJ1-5,ASSRGGRSNQPQN
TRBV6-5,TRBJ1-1,ASSYSGRGTEAF
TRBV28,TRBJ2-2,ASSYLAGNTGELF
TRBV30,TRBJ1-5,AWRGGTRHNNQPQH
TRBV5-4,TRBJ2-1,ASSLDSSGSNEQF
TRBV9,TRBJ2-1,ASSVASSGRISYNEQF
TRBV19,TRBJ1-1,ASSPEFRDMNTEAF
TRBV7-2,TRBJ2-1,ASTKGQGPYNEQF
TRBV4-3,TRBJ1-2,ASSQTVGTDLPPYGYT
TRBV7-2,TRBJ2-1,ASSPSRGPEQF
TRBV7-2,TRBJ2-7,ASSSSQTRTSYEQY
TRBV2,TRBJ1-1,ASSPRVGQSNTEAF
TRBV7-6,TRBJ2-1,ASSRPSGRMAEQF
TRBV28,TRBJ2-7,ASSSPGQKSSYEQY
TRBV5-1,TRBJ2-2,ASSWDRANAGELF
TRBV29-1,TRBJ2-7,SVGGDRVGEQY
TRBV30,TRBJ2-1,AWSPSSGGGNEQF
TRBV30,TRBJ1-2,AWSPNQQGSRYT
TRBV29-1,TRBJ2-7,SVGRGTGATYEQY